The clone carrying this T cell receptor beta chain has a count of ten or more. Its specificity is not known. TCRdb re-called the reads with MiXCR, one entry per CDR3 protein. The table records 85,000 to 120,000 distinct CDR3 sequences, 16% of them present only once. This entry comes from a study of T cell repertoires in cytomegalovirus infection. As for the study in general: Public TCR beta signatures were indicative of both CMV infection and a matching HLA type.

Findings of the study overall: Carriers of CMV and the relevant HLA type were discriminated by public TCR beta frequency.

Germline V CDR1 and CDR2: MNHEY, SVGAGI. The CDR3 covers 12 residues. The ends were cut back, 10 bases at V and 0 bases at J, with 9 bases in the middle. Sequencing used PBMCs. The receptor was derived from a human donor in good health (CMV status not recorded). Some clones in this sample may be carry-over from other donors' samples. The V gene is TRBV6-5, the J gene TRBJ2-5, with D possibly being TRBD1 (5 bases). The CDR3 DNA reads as TGTGCCACCAGACAGTACCAAGAGACCCAGTACTTC. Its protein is CATRQYQETQYF.